The 5 T cell receptor beta chains given below trace back to one sample, sequenced in a study of T cells after yellow fever vaccination. Each CDR3 protein is one row after TCRdb ran MiXCR on the 5' RACE reads. The profile shows about 550,000 distinct CDR3 sequences, 19% of them singletons. This sample comprised PBMCs, obtained 15 days after the yellow fever booster vaccination. Receptor source: a young man who received the YFV17D yellow fever vaccine.

This clonotype has a handful of counts. The chain carries TRBV6-1 and TRBJ2-3; D is perhaps TRBD1 (6 bases). Germline CDR1 and CDR2: MNHNS and SASEGT. V was cut by 2 bases and J by 2 bases, with 17 bases left in between. The CDR3 has 17 amino acids. The CDR3 sequence: CASSENPPGHDTDTQYF. The CDR3 nucleotides are TGTGCCAGCAGTGAAAACCCCCCGGGACACGACACAGATACGCAGTATTTT.

CDR3 coding DNA: TGTGCCAGCAGCCAAGATCGTGCAGGGCGAGTTTACAATGAGCAGTTCTTC. It specifies CASSQDRAGRVYNEQFF. This chain connects TRBV4-2 to TRBJ2-1, with a weak D call TRBD1 (5 bases). The CDR3 extends over 17 amino acids. Germline CDR1 is LGHNA and CDR2 is YNFKEQ. V shed 0 bases and J shed 4 bases, with 16 bases lying between them.

This clonotype showed up just a few times. This chain links TRBV25-1 with TRBJ2-2; 7 bases are shared with TRBD2. The CDR3 contains 16 residues. J gave up 2 bases and V 3 bases, and 6 bases lay outside the gene matches. Germline CDR1 MGHDK, CDR2 SYGVNS. Here the CDR3 DNA reads TGTGCCAGCAGTGAGCCGGCTAGCGGAAACACCGGGGAGCTGTTTTTT. Amino acid sequence: CASSEPASGNTGELFF.

V is TRBV29-1 and J is TRBJ2-5, with no clear D. Trimming stripped 6 bases from V and 3 bases from J, with 14 bases between. Germline V CDR1 and CDR2: SQVTM, ANQGSEA. This CDR3 is built from 13 residues. The CDR3 protein is CSVRSSRKETQYF. The CDR3 nucleotides are TGCAGCGTCCGGTCGAGCCGGAAAGAGACCCAGTACTTC.

The chain combines TRBV7-2 with TRBJ2-7, with D possibly TRBD2 on 5 matching bases. With 4 bases removed from V and 6 bases from J, the gap between germline ends came to 13 bases. CDR1 and CDR2 (germline): SGHTA, FQGNSA. There are 13 residues in the CDR3. CDR3 nucleotides: TGTGCCAGCAGCTCCCGGGGTAGGGCCGAGCAGTACTTC. This translates into CASSSRGRAEQYF. The full variable domain, with the rest looked up from reference TRBV7-2 and TRBJ2-7, is GAGVSQSPSNKVTEKGKDVELRCDPISGHTALYWYRQSLGQGLEFLIYFQGNSAPDKSGLPSDRFSAERTGGSVSTLTIQRTQQEDSAVYLCASSSRGRAEQYFGPGTRLTVT.